This T cell receptor beta chain is from a study of memory CD4+ T cells and cytomegalovirus serostatus. In the study overall: Healthy Belgian adult donors included nine or ten CMV-positive and more than 20 CMV-negative people.

In this sample, this clone turned up once. The antigen is unknown. Germline CDR1 is ENHRY and CDR2 is SYGVKD. V dropped 6 bases and J dropped 7 bases, with 18 bases sitting between them. The CDR3 extends over 15 amino acids. Whole-study findings and limits: Repertoires predicted CMV serostatus with median bootstrapped AUC of about 0.96. Suggested: most of the CMV-linked TCR signature lies in CD4+ memory cells.

Single viable CD3+CD4+CD8-CD45RO+ cells were sorted as the memory CD4+ T cells. CMV serostatus came from serum IgG against pp150, pp28, p38, p52. Using immunoSEQ multiplex PCR, the repertoire was profiled, and TCRdb retains in-frame clones only, with some absent. This sample has about 60,000 clones, with 80% found just once. The sequencing input was memory CD4+ T cells from blood. The rearrangement links TRBV10-3 to TRBJ1-4; TRBD1 might be the D (5 bases). The receptor was derived from an adult in good health and CMV-seronegative. Some clones in this sample may be carry-over from other donors' samples. This chain's CDR3 is CAIRAAGTSAEKLFF. CDR3 DNA sequence: TGTGCCATCAGAGCTGCCGGGACGAGTGCTGAAAAACTGTTTTTT.